Reported below is one TCR beta chain. No antigen is known for it. No qualities accompany the bases; no much larger clone lies one base away. This sample is part of a study of T cell responses to AZD1222 COVID-19 vaccine (dated by TCRdb to about 2021). Background on the whole study: AZD1222 recipients given second doses at about 4 weeks or at about 12 weeks were pooled, since spike-specific TCR depth and breadth were not found to differ between the two schedules. A total of more than 230 trial participants underwent TCR sequencing, of whom 207 had received two doses of AZD1222 and 26 had received two doses of the MenACWY control vaccine. Trial participants were enrolled into age subgroups of 18-55, 56-69 and 70-plus years, which contained around 150, 28 and 57 TCR-sequenced participants, respectively. General findings and caveats noted by the study authors: Conclusions about previously exposed vaccinees are limited because only five to seven AZD1222 recipients were SARS-CoV-2 seropositive at baseline. The 56-69-year group was small, and its depth increase did not reach significance, likely because of low power. Because no day 14 peak-response samples were available, repertoires were characterized only after the peak T cell response. The vaccine-associated CD4 TCRs covered the entire spike protein, and the dominant responses fell in regions 160-218 and 743-854. Participants were mostly white British, with more females than males. The authors suggested clonal diversity may have been underestimated. Reportedly, close to half of the unique spike-specific TCRs recognized epitopes lying outside the regions that are mutated in the B.1.351 and B.1.1.7 variants. After two AZD1222 doses, spike-specific TCR breadth and depth were significantly higher than at day 0 and than in MenACWY recipients.

The CDR3 regions of human TCRbeta chains were analyzed by immunosequencing. The authors processed their data as follows. TCRs in the repertoires were compared against a reference library of SARS-CoV-2-specific TCRs that had been generated with the MIRA antigen-specificity platform. Breadth was defined as the fraction of unique TCRs that were SARS-CoV-2-associated, and depth was defined as the fraction of total T cells that were SARS-CoV-2-associated. Each spike-specific TCR was assigned to its reactive spike region and to a CD4 or CD8 class using the MIRA data. Log10-transformed breadth and depth values were compared by one-way ANOVA with Sidak's multiple comparisons tests. Not all clones reach the TCRdb copy of this immuneACCESS table, which keeps in-frame sequences only. Checked studies attribute under half of the gap to unresolved V genes and leave the rest unexplained. V, J and clone size are taken as reported in that table, and D and trimming were inferred from the DNA itself. This sample is represented by around 110,000 clones; 89% of them were singletons. Jointly, the top ten make up around 6.7% of the sample.

In light of the paper, this sample's time point label describes: baseline before first vaccination. The vaccinee samples were drawn from two UK trials, COV001 and COV002, one of which was a single-blind randomized controlled phase 2/3 trial testing AZD1222 (ChAdOx1 nCoV-19) in healthy adults. For TCRbeta chain sequencing, PBMC samples were collected from trial participants at day 0 and at day 28 after the second dose. Its CDR3 holds 15 amino acids, cysteine through phenylalanine. Only the CDR3 DNA stays, 45 bases, in frame from base 1. Trimming costs V 1 base and J 2 bases, and their ends lie 9 bases apart. The germline V gene encodes CDR1 SGHRS and CDR2 YFSETQ.

The sample consisted of peripheral blood, taken on day 0 of AZD1222 vaccination. This clonotype was sampled from an adult in good health. The chain was built from TRBV5-1 and TRBJ2-2, with a tentative D call of TRBD1 or TRBD2, each matching 6 bases. The CDR3 is CASSLNGGNTGELFF. The base sequence is TGCGCCAGCAGCTTGAACGGGGGCAACACCGGGGAGCTGTTTTTT.